These 20 T cell receptor beta chains were sequenced from one sample in a study of shared clonotypes between healthy human individuals. Some clones are missing from TCRdb's copy, which holds only in-frame ones; the method was immunoSEQ multiplex PCR. The table includes around 2.3 million clones, under 97% detected once. The sequenced sample consisted of naive CD4+ T cells sorted from blood. Subset specified: CD45RA+ positively selected. The receptors here all came from a man between 18 and 29 years old in good health.

The count of this clone is one. This chain links TRBV5-1 with TRBJ2-7; the D call may be TRBD1 or TRBD2 (5 bases each). Per the germline V gene, CDR1 is SGHRS and CDR2 is YFSETQ. The CDR3 consists of 14 residues. V was trimmed by 1 base and J by 5 bases, leaving 13 bases between them. CDR3: CASSLRGVINEQYF. The CDR3 nucleotides are TGCGCCAGCAGCTTGAGAGGGGTAATTAACGAGCAGTACTTC.

This clone was counted a single time. The genes are TRBV7-9 and TRBJ2-7; D gene ambiguous. Germline CDR1 and CDR2: SEHNR and FQNEAQ (reference sequence). The CDR3 sequence is 13 residues long. The germline V and J ends were trimmed by 4 bases and 3 bases, with 10 bases remaining between them. The CDR3 nucleotides are TGTGCCAGCAGCTCGCGGAACGGCTACGAGCAGTACTTC. Translation gives CASSSRNGYEQYF.

As concerns this clone: At one boundary the junction diverges from the germline segment, which might be a read error. The V call is TRBV28, the J call TRBJ2-2; TRBD1 is a possible D gene (6 bases). Per germline, CDR1 MDHEN and CDR2 SYDVKM. The CDR3 consists of 12 residues. In nucleotides, the CDR3 is TGTGCCGGCAGGGGGAACACCGGGGAGCTGTTTTTT. This encodes CAGRGNTGELFF.

A single count supports this clone. V gene TRBV6-1 combines with J gene TRBJ2-1; 9 bases align to TRBD1. CDR1 and CDR2 from the germline V gene are MNHNS and SASEGT. Losses at the gene ends were 5 bases for V and 8 bases for J; bases not matched to a gene: 7. CDR3 length: 14 amino acids. CDR3 loop: CASSTGGASDEQFF. The CDR3 DNA follows: TGTGCCAGCAGTACAGGGGGCGCGTCGGATGAGCAGTTCTTC.

Points on this clone: Different DNA sequences within this sample yield the same CDR3. The chain is built from TRBV18 and TRBJ1-1, with D unclear. This CDR3 contains 13 residues. Germline-derived CDR1 and CDR2 are KGHSH and LQKENI. V was clipped by 3 bases and J by 2 bases, with 7 bases between them. CDR3 sequence reads: CASSPNPNTEAFF. DNA for the CDR3: TGTGCCAGCTCACCTAACCCCAACACTGAAGCTTTCTTT.

This rearrangement joins TRBV6-5 to TRBJ1-4; no clear D. The germline V and J ends were trimmed by 6 bases and 1 base, with 6 bases remaining between them. The CDR3 consists of 13 residues. CDR1 and CDR2 from the germline V gene are MNHEY and SVGAGI. The CDR3 is CASRSGTNEKLFF. In nucleotides, the CDR3 is TGTGCCAGCAGGAGCGGAACTAATGAAAAACTGTTTTTT.

V is TRBV11-3 and J is TRBJ2-1, with unresolved D. Germline V lookup: CDR1 SGHNT, CDR2 YENEEA. Trimming took off 5 bases at V and 5 bases at J, with 16 bases between the two ends. This CDR3 spans 15 amino acids. The CDR3 loop reads CASSATTTPNNEQFF. CDR3 in DNA: TGTGCCAGCAGCGCCACAACCACCCCAAACAATGAGCAGTTCTTC.

V gene TRBV11-3 combines with J gene TRBJ2-3; D may correspond to TRBD1 or TRBD2 (6 bases each). Germline loops: CDR1 SGHNT, CDR2 YENEEA. Trimming cost V 1 base and J 1 base, with 9 bases left between them. CDR3 size: 15 residues. CDR3 nucleotides: TGTGCCAGCAGCTTAGGGAGGGGGGGCACAGATACGCAGTATTTT. Translating it yields CASSLGRGGTDTQYF.

This clone was seen only once. The chain uses TRBV7-2 and TRBJ1-6, with unresolved D. The CDR3 covers 14 residues. Between the trimmed V and J ends, which lost 1 base and 9 bases, there was a span of 10 bases. Germline loops: CDR1 SGHTA, CDR2 FQGNSA. The DNA for the CDR3 is TGTGCCAGCAGCTTAGTTCGACTGGGTTCACCCCTCCACTTT. Encoded protein: CASSLVRLGSPLHF.

Of note for this clone: The sample has other DNA sequences that encode this CDR3 too. The chain uses TRBV27 and TRBJ2-5; perhaps TRBD1 as D (5 bases). Germline-derived CDR1 and CDR2 are MNHEY and SMNVEV (reference sequence). The CDR3 has 13 residues. V gave up 4 bases and J gave up 0 bases, with 6 bases separating them. The CDR3 spells CASSYRYQETQYF. The CDR3 DNA reads TGTGCCAGCAGTTACAGGTACCAAGAGACCCAGTACTTC.

The chain has TRBV4-3 and TRBJ2-1; TRBD2 matches at 9 bases. The V gene's germline CDR1 is LGHNA and CDR2 YSLEER. V gave up 0 bases and J gave up 0 bases; unmatched junction bases: 12. The length of the CDR3 is 20 residues. CDR3 sequence (DNA): TGCGCCAGCAGCCAAGATAGGCTAGCGGGACTTTATAGCTCCTACAATGAGCAGTTCTTC. It is translated as CASSQDRLAGLYSSYNEQFF.

The chain employs TRBV2 and TRBJ2-2; D might be TRBD2 (6 bases). V gave up 4 bases and J gave up 4 bases, with 13 bases separating them. There are 15 residues in the CDR3. Per the germline V gene, CDR1 is SNHLY and CDR2 is FYNNEI. CDR3 in DNA: TGTGCCAGCAGTGCGGAGGGCTTGGGCACCGGGGAGCTGTTTTTT. Translated, it gives CASSAEGLGTGELFF.

The chain is built from TRBV6-1 and TRBJ1-1; D gene uncertain. The CDR3 runs to 15 residues. From germline, CDR1 is MNHNS and CDR2 SASEGT. Between the trimmed V and J ends, which lost 7 bases and 4 bases, there was a span of 19 bases. The CDR3 sequence: CASTPRVSGSTEAFF. Here the CDR3 DNA reads TGTGCCAGCACCCCGAGGGTCAGCGGCTCCACTGAAGCTTTCTTT.

The gene calls are TRBV11-1 and TRBJ1-1; no definite D call. Germline CDR1 reads SGHAT; CDR2 reads FQDESV (reference sequence). The CDR3 loop spans 12 amino acids. V dropped 10 bases and J dropped 2 bases, with 11 bases sitting between them. The CDR3 DNA reads as TGTGCCACCCGACGGGTTAACACTGAAGCTTTCTTT. Translating gives CATRRVNTEAFF.

This chain uses TRBV6-1 with TRBJ1-5; 7 positions match TRBD1. The CDR3 is 14 residues long. Germline V gene sequence: CDR1 MNHNS, CDR2 SASEGT. Trimming at V came to 5 bases and at J to 11 bases, leaving 12 bases not matched to a gene. CDR3 amino acids: CASSTGAGVLAQHF. DNA for the CDR3: TGTGCCAGCAGTACAGGGGCCGGGGTATTGGCCCAGCATTTT.

This chain uses TRBV5-4 with TRBJ1-1; maybe TRBD1 (5 bases). V lost 0 bases to trimming and J lost 4 bases, with 10 bases between them. CDR1 is SGHNT and CDR2 is YYREEE in the germline V gene (reference sequence). The CDR3 extends over 14 amino acids. CDR3 DNA: TGTGCCAGCAGCTTGGCCGGGACTTCCACTGAAGCTTTCTTT. Amino acid sequence: CASSLAGTSTEAFF.

This chain connects TRBV5-1 to TRBJ2-7; D gene unclear. Trimming removed 0 bases at V and 3 bases at J, with 10 bases between. The CDR3 loop spans 14 amino acids. From germline, CDR1 is SGHRS and CDR2 YFSETQ. CDR3 amino acids: CASSLESRFYEQYF. The CDR3 nucleotides are TGCGCCAGCAGCTTGGAAAGCCGATTCTACGAGCAGTACTTC. Drawing the rest from reference TRBV5-1 and TRBJ2-7, the complete variable domain is KAGVTQTPRYLIKTRGQQVTLSCSPISGHRSVSWYQQTPGQGLQFLFEYFSETQRNKGNFPGRFSGRQFSNSRSEMNVSTLELGDSALYLCASSLESRFYEQYFGPGTRLTVT.

This clone was detected once. This rearrangement joins TRBV14 to TRBJ1-5; TRBD1 might be the D (5 bases). The CDR3 has 16 residues. Trimming cost V 7 bases and J 1 base, with 17 bases left between them. Germline CDR1 SGHDN, CDR2 FVKESK. The CDR3 DNA is TGTGCCAGCAAACCCCACGGGGGTTGGAGCAATCAGCCCCAGCATTTT. Amino acids: CASKPHGGWSNQPQHF.

The rearrangement uses TRBV27 and TRBJ1-3; D gene ambiguous. Trimming took off 8 bases at V and 3 bases at J, with 8 bases between the two ends. Germline loops: CDR1 MNHEY, CDR2 SMNVEV (reference sequence). This CDR3 comprises 12 residues. In DNA, the CDR3 is TGTGCCAGCCGGGGTAATGGAAACACCATATATTTT. As protein: CASRGNGNTIYF.

V usage is TRBV2 and J usage is TRBJ1-2; D unresolved. CDR1 is SNHLY, CDR2 FYNNEI, per germline. The CDR3 sequence is 12 residues long. Trimming stripped 11 bases from V and 1 base from J, with 11 bases between. The CDR3 DNA reads as TGTGCCGGAGGAGAGGGTAACTATGGCTACACCTTC. Its translation: CAGGEGNYGYTF.